This entry lists 12 T cell receptor beta chains sequenced from one sample in a study of blood T cell repertoires in COVID-19. Profiling relied on immunoSEQ multiplex PCR, and the TCRdb table lists in-frame clones only, not all of them. Of around 170,000 clones listed, about 84% are singletons. The sequencing sample was made of PBMCs or T cells enriched from blood (not recorded which). The receptor set was obtained from a woman aged 25 to 45 who had recovered from COVID-19.

Only a few counts were recorded for this clone. The chain combines TRBV6-5 with TRBJ1-1; D might be TRBD1 (5 bases). Germline CDR1 and CDR2: MNHEY and SVGAGI. V lost 2 bases, J lost 1 base, and 11 bases lay in between. CDR3 length: 15 residues. Here the CDR3 DNA reads TGTGCCAGCAGTTACACCCCCGGGGGGAACACTGAAGCTTTCTTT. Its translation: CASSYTPGGNTEAFF.

CDR3 bases: TGTGCCACCAGCAGAGACACAAATTGGAACACTGAAGCTTTCTTT. It is translated as CATSRDTNWNTEAFF. V and J are TRBV15 and TRBJ1-1, with D hard to call. This CDR3 comprises 15 residues. Trimming left V 0 bases short and J 1 base short, with 9 bases between. Germline V lookup: CDR1 LNHNV, CDR2 YYDKDF (reference sequence).

As DNA, the CDR3 is TGTGCCAGCAGTTCGACTACCGGGGGGGCCGGGGAGCTGTTTTTT. This codes for CASSSTTGGAGELFF. The chain has TRBV2 and TRBJ2-2; 8 nucleotides match TRBD2. V lost 5 bases, J lost 6 bases, and 8 bases stayed unmatched. This CDR3 comprises 15 residues. Germline V CDR1 and CDR2: SNHLY, FYNNEI.

V gene TRBV28 combines with J gene TRBJ1-2; no clear D gene. Germline assignment: CDR1 MDHEN and CDR2 SYDVKM. The V and J ends lost 5 bases and 4 bases respectively, with 17 bases between them. The CDR3 has 15 amino acids. The CDR3 DNA follows: TGTGCCAGCAGTCCGAGTGGGGAGACTCCCTATGGCTACACCTTC. Translation gives CASSPSGETPYGYTF.

J is TRBJ2-1 and V is TRBV7-9; 7 bases are shared with TRBD1. V was pared by 1 base and J by 5 bases, with 8 bases of the junction left unmatched. In germline, CDR1 is SEHNR, CDR2 FQNEAQ (reference sequence). The CDR3 is 16 residues long. The CDR3 DNA sequence: TGTGCCAGCAGCTTAGAGTCGGACAGGCCTAACAATGAGCAGTTCTTC. This codes for CASSLESDRPNNEQFF.

This clone appeared once. Written as DNA, the CDR3 is TGTGCCAGCAGTTTTGGGAGAGGAGGTGAAGCTTTCTTT. Protein: CASSFGRGGEAFF. The chain has TRBV27 and TRBJ1-1; D not resolved. Germline lookup yields CDR1 MNHEY and CDR2 SMNVEV (reference sequence). The V gene lost 3 bases and the J gene lost 7 bases, with 12 bases spanning the gap. The CDR3 consists of 13 residues.

The chain uses TRBV11-2 and TRBJ2-3; 7 bases line up with TRBD2. Germline-derived CDR1 and CDR2 are SGHAT and FQNNGV. The trim removed 5 bases at V and 5 bases at J, leaving 16 bases unmatched. CDR3 length: 17 residues. Here the CDR3 DNA reads TGTGCCAGCAGCCCCGGTGGTACGGGAGGCCGTAAAGATACGCAGTATTTT. Protein product: CASSPGGTGGRKDTQYF.

The chain couples TRBV30 to TRBJ2-1; TRBD2 aligns across 11 bases. Germline CDR1 GTSNPN, CDR2 SVGIG (reference sequence). With 4 bases clipped from V and 10 bases from J, the junction kept 18 bases outside the gene matches. This CDR3 is 17 amino acids long. The CDR3 here is CAWNIPGLAAGLGEQFF. The CDR3 DNA follows: TGTGCCTGGAATATCCCGGGACTAGCGGCAGGCCTAGGGGAGCAGTTCTTC. The variable domain in full, with the rest retrieved from reference TRBV30 and TRBJ2-1, is SQTIHQWPATLVQPVGSPLSLECTVEGTSNPNLYWYRQAAGRGLQLLFYSVGIGQISSEVPQNLSASRPQDRQFILSSKKLLLSDSGFYLCAWNIPGLAAGLGEQFFGPGTRLTVL.

The rearrangement uses TRBV6-2 or TRBV6-3 and TRBJ2-7, with 10 bases identical to TRBD2. Germline V lookup: CDR1 MNHEY, CDR2 SVGEGT. The CDR3 covers 16 residues. J was trimmed by 4 bases and V by 7 bases; bases with no gene match: 13. The CDR3 coding sequence is TGTGCCAGCACCCCCGTTCTAGCGGGAGAAAGGTACGAGCAGTACTTC. Translating it yields CASTPVLAGERYEQYF.

The CDR3 coding sequence is TGTGCCAGCAGCCAAGATCGAGCGCCGGGCATTCAGTACTTC. This gives the protein CASSQDRAPGIQYF. The chain has TRBV14 and TRBJ2-4, with D uncertain. CDR3 length: 14 residues. Germline V gene data show CDR1 as SGHDN and CDR2 as FVKESK. V was trimmed by 0 bases and J by 9 bases, leaving 12 bases between them. Looking up the rest from reference TRBV14 and TRBJ2-4 gives the full variable domain: EAGVTQFPSHSVIEKGQTVTLRCDPISGHDNLYWYRRVMGKEIKFLLHFVKESKQDESGMPNNRFLAERTGGTYSTLKVQPAELEDSGVYFCASSQDRAPGIQYFGAGTRLSVL.

This clone came up once. The chain combines TRBV3-1 (or the pseudogene TRBV3-2) with TRBJ2-3, with D possibly being TRBD1 (5 bases). Germline lookup yields CDR1 LGHDT and CDR2 YNNKEL (reference sequence). CDR3 length: 15 amino acids. V was clipped by 4 bases and J by 5 bases, with 16 bases between them. The CDR3 region is CASSLRQGRGDTQYF. For the CDR3, the DNA is TGTGCCAGCAGCCTTCGTCAGGGTCGAGGAGATACGCAGTATTTT.

This chain joins TRBV6-5 and TRBJ2-7, with D tentatively TRBD1 or TRBD2 (7 bases each). V lost 10 bases to trimming and J lost 6 bases, with 16 bases between them. Germline V CDR1 and CDR2: MNHEY, SVGAGI. The CDR3 runs to 12 residues. The CDR3 DNA sequence: TGTGCCACCAGGGGGGGGATAGGCGAGCAGTACTTC. Residues: CATRGGIGEQYF.